This T cell receptor beta chain derives from a study of identical twins. Each CDR3 protein is one row after TCRdb ran MiXCR on the 5' RACE reads. This table has some 500,000 distinct CDR3 sequences, around 9.6% appearing once. This clonotype was seen a few times. Its matching antigen is unknown. Study conclusions and caveats: The more abundant beta clonotypes in cord blood had fewer insertions, and memory repertoires did not show this. Sequences that were out-of-frame, alpha and twin-shared displayed an excess of low generation probability.

Germline trimming cut 2 bases from V and 4 bases from J; bases unmatched to any gene: 8. The CDR3 contains 16 residues. These same records also appear under a second study, on yellow fever vaccine responses in identical twins.

Sequencing was performed on PBMCs. The chain has TRBV12-3 or TRBV12-4 and TRBJ2-1; 7 nucleotides agree with TRBD2. The TCR was taken from a woman between 18 and 29 years old in good health. CDR3 in amino acids: CASSLLAAIHYNEQFF. The DNA of the CDR3 is TGTGCCAGCAGTTTACTAGCGGCAATACATTACAATGAGCAGTTCTTC.